The clone carrying this T cell receptor (beta chain) was counted once. The entry originates in a study of blood T cell repertoires in COVID-19. Study context: Acute and convalescent COVID-19 samples came from the United States, Italy and Spain. T cells, B-cell-depleted T cells, or PBMCs supplied cDNA or gDNA.

The protocol was immunoSEQ multiplex PCR, while the TCRdb copy is restricted to in-frame clones and leaves out a portion. The sample consists of nearly 30,000 clones, nearly 90% of them appearing once. CDR1 is LGHNA and CDR2 is YSLEER in the germline V gene. The CDR3 totals 18 residues. The V segment lost 3 bases and the J segment 4 bases; nucleotides outside the gene matches: 8. This clonotype originated in a human donor in a cohort sampled during active COVID-19. The rearrangement joins TRBV4-3 to TRBJ2-2, with TRBD2 matching 13 bases. Sequenced input: peripheral blood. CDR3: CASSQGLAGPPGTGELFF. The CDR3 DNA follows: TGCGCCAGCAGCCAGGGACTAGCGGGGCCGCCGGGCACCGGGGAGCTGTTTTTT.